This TCR beta chain was identified in a study of blood T cell repertoires in COVID-19. This CDR3 is 13 amino acids long. CDR1 is SQVTM, CDR2 ANQGSEA, per germline. The ends were cut back, 4 bases at V and 1 base at J, with 10 bases in the middle. Sequenced by immunoSEQ multiplex PCR; TCRdb stores in-frame clones only, minus some. The table lists about 350,000 clones, more than 75% of them singletons. Individuals drawn from approximately 26 US areas were about 18 to 95 years old. Sequencing used PBMCs or T cells enriched from blood (not recorded which). This receptor was taken from a woman in her twenties or thirties who had recovered from COVID-19. This chain links TRBV29-1 with TRBJ1-1; D is possibly TRBD1 (5 bases). DNA for the CDR3: TGCAGCGTTGCTGGACACACGAACACTGAAGCTTTCTTT. It encodes CSVAGHTNTEAFF.